The entry below describes one TCR beta chain. This clonotype occurred a few times. It has no known antigen specificity. The sample holds no much larger clone one base away, and base qualities are not on file. Sequences LGHDT (CDR1) and YNNKEL (CDR2) are obtained from the germline V gene (reference sequence). Spanning cysteine to phenylalanine, the CDR3 consists of 18 amino acids. Only the CDR3 DNA is retained, 54 bases long and in frame from the first base. After removal of 0 bases from V and 3 bases from J, the junction retains 11 bases not matched to a gene. Naive CD8 T cell libraries were made from approximately 20,000 to 1,000,000 sorted cells using 10%, 30% or 50% of purified RNA. Naive CD8 T cells, defined as CD8+CD4-CCR7+CD45RA+, were FACS-sorted into RLT Plus buffer on a BD FACSAria II. To test detection sensitivity, Jurkat RNA equivalent to more than 8 TCR copies was spiked into samples of about 19,000-1,000,000 naive CD8 T cells. CD8 T cells were enriched using RosetteSep CD8+ T Cell Enrichment Cocktail and Ficoll-Paque, and the enriched cells then underwent ACK red cell lysis.

The protocol used for the library was PCR. Sequencing took place on an Illumina HiSeq 4000. Bulk TCR libraries were made following a previously described method, with the TCR primers given in Table S5. Purification of total RNA was performed with the Qiagen AllPrep DNA/RNA kit. Before any analysis, reads coming from multiple sequencing runs of the same library were combined into one pool. From the authors' description of their analysis: Reads were retained only if the reads had an exact TCR constant sequence, and the retained reads were trimmed to 150 nt and grouped according to their 12-nt molecular barcodes. Within each barcode group, reads were sub-clustered at a 15% Levenshtein threshold, and quality-weighted consensus sequences were built per RNA molecule. Non-functional sequences were filtered out, along with any lower-count sequence sitting one edit away from another sequence. Based on a fit of two negative binomial distributions, barcode sub-clusters having less than 20% of the maximum read count were discarded. TCRdb applied fastp at Q25 and MiXCR to the public reads, then kept only in-frame beta chains. Entries are consolidated by CDR3 protein sequence, retaining the most common genes and DNA. The V and J calls shown here were made by TCRdb, not taken from the authors' results. A total of 88,000 or so distinct CDR3 sequences appear in this sample, around a fifth of them only once. Approximately 0.99% of the sample lies in the top ten.

This record comes from a study of molecular identifiers for immune sequencing clone quantification (dated by TCRdb to the late 2010s). For context, the study as a whole: For a replicate experiment, RNA from approximately 20,000 or 98,000 naive CD8 T cells was divided into five aliquots, and four of the five aliquots were sequenced. CD8 T cells were used in a methods study to benchmark molecular-identifier clustering-based TCR repertoire sequencing (MIDCIRS) and TCR RNA copy counting.

Broad study findings and their caveats: Modeling gave about three recovered TCR RNA copies per cell versus about 10 by digital PCR, implying about 30% capture efficiency. When barcode sub-clustering was omitted, TCR diversity was inflated by chimeric consensus sequences, with chimeras reaching as high as 47%. Even against a background of about a million naive CD8 T cells, spiked-in Jurkat TCR RNA amounting to a single cell's worth was reported to be detectable. In CMV-specific effector cells, clones with more than 20 RNA copies accounted for over 98% of molecules, whereas in naive cells such clones accounted for under 1%. Highly expanded clone sizes could be underestimated because identical TCR molecules may share a barcode. Naive libraries contained spiked-in Jurkat TCR RNA (around ten copies' worth), which is not part of the donor repertoire.

The receptor's source is a human donor in good health. Some libraries in this study had Jurkat cell RNA spiked in. Sequencing used naive CD8+ T cells from blood, with Jurkat cell RNA spiked in. According to the study, the label for this sample's cell subset or site signals: FACS-sorted CD8+CD4-CCR7+CD45RA+ naive T cells. Here the chain combines TRBV3-1 and TRBJ2-1; 7 middle bases align to TRBD2. The nucleotide sequence is TGTGCCAGCAGCCAAGAATTTCCTAGCGGTATTATCTACAATGAGCAGTTCTTC. It specifies CASSQEFPSGIIYNEQFF.